The present entry profiles one T cell receptor beta chain with its context. Its antigen has not been determined. No clone much larger than this one lies a single base away; base qualities are absent. The treatment or condition label corresponds to: approximately 11-day PBMC culture with coronavirus spike peptide pools or control peptides (ViraFEST assay). To expand antigen-specific T cells with peptide pools and then pick out the expanded clonotypes through TCR sequencing, the study relied on the ViraFEST assay. The convalescent patients' positive SARS-CoV-2 PCR tests fell between March and December 2020, which was before the Alpha, Beta and Delta variants emerged in the United States. Each well held more than 1.5 million PBMCs cultured in IMDM containing roughly 5% human AB serum and around 10 IU/ml IL-2, with 8.5 to 10 ug/ml peptide pools added. Half of the culture medium was replaced with fresh IL-2-containing medium on days 3 and 7. Once the cells had been in culture for roughly 11 days, the EasySep CD4+ T cell isolation kit was used to isolate CD4+ T cells by negative selection. PBMCs were separated from whole blood using Ficoll-Paque Plus gradient centrifugation and then either used fresh or cryopreserved at -140C. In general, triplicate wells were set up for every culture condition.

CDR1 and CDR2, looked up from the germline V gene (reference sequence), are LNHDA and SQIVND. There are 13 amino acids in the CDR3, from cysteine to phenylalanine inclusive. The retained sequence is limited to the CDR3, 39 bases, with the frame set at the first base. Cut back by 6 bases and 0 bases, the V and J ends lie 7 bases apart. This entry belongs to a study of vaccination and CD4 T cells after COVID-19 (dated by TCRdb to 2022 to 2024). About the investigation overall: SARS-CoV-2 positivity had been established in the convalescent patients by nasal swab PCR, and mild disease was recorded in several of these patients and severe disease in one. The convalescent cohort included six males and four females, with two Hispanic individuals, seven Caucasians, two Asians and one multiracial person. Each participant got two doses of either the Pfizer-BioNTech BNT162b2 vaccine (n=8) or the Moderna mRNA-1273 vaccine (n=2). Post-COVID blood samples were collected from convalescent patients a median of around 96 days after diagnosis, with a range of about 35 to 170 days. Post-vaccine blood samples were taken a median of around 70 days after the second vaccine dose, with a range of about 14 to 241 days. Overlapping spike peptide pools from SARS-CoV-2 and from the common cold coronaviruses HCoV-NL63, HCoV-OC43 and HCoV-229E were used as culture stimuli. Control cultures used a CEFX viral epitope pool as positive control, an HIV-1 Nef peptide pool as negative control, or no peptide. The spike-specific CD4+ TCR repertoire was compared before and after mRNA vaccination in over 9 COVID-19 convalescent patients and 4 infection-naive healthy vaccine recipients.

Study-wide conclusions, independent of this receptor: In convalescent patients, a median approximately 86% of post-vaccine SARS-CoV-2-reactive clones were detected only after vaccination, and vaccine-specific priming was suggested by this finding. The number of convalescent patients in the study was relatively small, and the study did not examine early timepoints following natural infection. Nearly all vaccine-specific clones in convalescent patients (304 of 307) were mono-reactive for SARS-CoV-2 spike rather than cross-reactive with common cold coronaviruses. An increase in the median number of SARS-CoV-2-reactive clonotypes from roughly 20 after infection to roughly 39 after vaccination was observed, but the change was not found to be significant.

Library creation used PCR. DNA from cultured CD4+ T cells underwent TCR sequencing with the Oncomine TCR Beta short-read assay at the Johns Hopkins FTIC core. The QIAamp micro DNA kit was used to extract genomic DNA from the cultured CD4+ T cells. Oncomine TCR Beta libraries made from cultured CD4+ T cells were pooled using unique dual indexes and sequenced on an Illumina iSeq 100. The source study handled its data this way. Non-productive sequences were filtered out, and CDR3s that did not start with C, did not end with F or W, or were shorter than 7 amino acids were discarded. The MANAFEST web application identified antigen-specific clonotypes by comparing peptide-stimulated wells against reference wells and other culture wells. An FDR below 0.05, an odds ratio above 5, and a productive frequency above 0.1% in at least two of three replicate wells were required for clones to be considered positive. A clonotype counted as cross-reactive if it showed significant expansion both in the SARS-CoV-2 spike wells and in at least one common cold coronavirus spike condition. Similarity between CDR3 sequences was evaluated in R version 3.6.1 using Levenshtein distances (stringdist) and unrooted phylogenetic trees (ape). The public reads were reprocessed in TCRdb via fastp at Q25 and MiXCR, keeping in-frame beta chains. Rows with a matching CDR3 protein are joined into one entry that keeps the most common DNA and genes. TCRdb, not the authors, supplied the V and J calls. The sample profile shows about 21,000 distinct CDR3 sequences; under 60% of them were found once. The leading ten clones occupy roughly 8.6% of the sample.

This chain is built from TRBV19 and TRBJ2-3; a tentative D match to TRBD2 spans 6 bases. Sequencing was done on a sample of CD4+ T cells from blood, cultured in vitro. The clonotype comes from a human donor who had recovered from COVID-19. Read as DNA, the sequence is TGTGCCAGTAGCGGGACTAGCACAGATACGCAGTATTTT. This translates into CASSGTSTDTQYF.